The present T cell receptor beta chain was sequenced within a study of neoadjuvant anti-PD-1 for oral cavity cancer. The assay was immunoSEQ multiplex PCR, and TCRdb's table has in-frame clones only and misses some. The sample yields around 7,000 clones, more than 40% seen once. The source was tumor tissue, collected before nivolumab (anti-PD-1) treatment. This clonotype was obtained from a person aged 40 to 85 with oral cavity squamous cell carcinoma.

CDR3 protein: CASRGTSGRANIPYEQYF. The CDR3, as DNA: TGTGCCAGCCGCGGAACTAGCGGGAGGGCCAATATCCCCTACGAGCAGTACTTC. The chain links TRBV11-2 to TRBJ2-7, with 13 bases that match TRBD2. J lost 2 bases, V lost 8 bases, and 15 bases had no gene match. This CDR3 has 18 amino acids. Germline V lookup: CDR1 SGHAT, CDR2 FQNNGV.